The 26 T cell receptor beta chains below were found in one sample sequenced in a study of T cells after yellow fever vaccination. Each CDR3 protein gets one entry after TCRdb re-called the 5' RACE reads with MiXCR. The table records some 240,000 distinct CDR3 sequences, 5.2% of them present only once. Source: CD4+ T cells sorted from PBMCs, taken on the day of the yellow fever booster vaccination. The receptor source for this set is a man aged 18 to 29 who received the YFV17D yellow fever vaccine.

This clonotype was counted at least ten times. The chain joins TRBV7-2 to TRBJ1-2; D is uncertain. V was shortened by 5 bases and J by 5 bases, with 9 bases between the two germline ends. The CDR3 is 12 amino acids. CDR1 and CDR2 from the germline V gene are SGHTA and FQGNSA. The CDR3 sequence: CASSTEGYGYTF. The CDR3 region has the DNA TGTGCCAGCAGCACCGAAGGGTATGGCTACACCTTC.

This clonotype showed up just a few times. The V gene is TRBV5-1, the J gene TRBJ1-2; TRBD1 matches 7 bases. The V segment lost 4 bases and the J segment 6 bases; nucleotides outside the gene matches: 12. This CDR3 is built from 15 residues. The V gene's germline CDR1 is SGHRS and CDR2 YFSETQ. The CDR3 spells CASSQGEPDVDGYTF. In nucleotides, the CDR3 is TGCGCCAGCAGCCAGGGGGAACCGGACGTGGATGGCTACACCTTC.

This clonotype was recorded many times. CDR3 amino acids: CASSSYHGSEAFF. DNA for the CDR3: TGTGCCAGCAGCTCGTATCATGGCAGTGAAGCTTTCTTT. This sequence joins TRBV7-9 and TRBJ1-1; D gene uncertain. V dropped 4 bases and J dropped 7 bases, with 13 bases sitting between them. Germline CDR1 is SEHNR and CDR2 is FQNEAQ (reference sequence). The CDR3 runs to 13 residues.

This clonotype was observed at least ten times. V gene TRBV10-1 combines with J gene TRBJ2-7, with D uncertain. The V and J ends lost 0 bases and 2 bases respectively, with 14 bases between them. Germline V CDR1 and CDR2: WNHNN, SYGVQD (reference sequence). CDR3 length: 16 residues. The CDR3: CASSESKLPPPYEQYF. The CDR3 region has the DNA TGCGCCAGCAGTGAGTCGAAACTCCCACCTCCCTACGAGCAGTACTTC.

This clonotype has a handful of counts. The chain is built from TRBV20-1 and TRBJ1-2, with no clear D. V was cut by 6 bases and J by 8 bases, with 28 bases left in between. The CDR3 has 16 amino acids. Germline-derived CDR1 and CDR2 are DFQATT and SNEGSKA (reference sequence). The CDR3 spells CSAARTGSSHYGGYTF. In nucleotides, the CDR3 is TGCAGTGCGGCTAGAACCGGCAGTAGTCATTATGGCGGCTACACCTTC.

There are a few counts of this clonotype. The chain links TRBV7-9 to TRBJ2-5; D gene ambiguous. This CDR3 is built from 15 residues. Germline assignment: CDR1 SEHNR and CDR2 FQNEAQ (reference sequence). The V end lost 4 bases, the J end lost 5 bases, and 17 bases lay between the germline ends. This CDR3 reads CASSYLPGLGETQYF. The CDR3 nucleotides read TGTGCCAGCAGCTATCTACCGGGCCTCGGGGAGACCCAGTACTTC.

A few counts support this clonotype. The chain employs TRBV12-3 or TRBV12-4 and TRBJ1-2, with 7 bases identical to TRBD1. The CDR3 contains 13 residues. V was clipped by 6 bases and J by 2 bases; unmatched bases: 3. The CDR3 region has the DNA TGTGCCAGCAGCACGACAGGGAACTATGGCTACACCTTC. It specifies CASSTTGNYGYTF.

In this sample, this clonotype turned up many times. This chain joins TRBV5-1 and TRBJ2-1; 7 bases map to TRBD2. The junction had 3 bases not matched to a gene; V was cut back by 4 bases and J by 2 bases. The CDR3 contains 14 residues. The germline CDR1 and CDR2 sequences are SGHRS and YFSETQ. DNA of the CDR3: TGCGCCAGCAGCCCCGGGACTACCTACAATGAGCAGTTCTTC. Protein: CASSPGTTYNEQFF.

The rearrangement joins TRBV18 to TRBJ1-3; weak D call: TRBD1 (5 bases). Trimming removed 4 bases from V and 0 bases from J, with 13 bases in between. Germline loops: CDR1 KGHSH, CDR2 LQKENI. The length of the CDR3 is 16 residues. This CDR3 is CASSLGQPDSGNTIYF. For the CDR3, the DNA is TGTGCCAGCTCACTCGGACAACCAGACTCTGGAAACACCATATATTTT. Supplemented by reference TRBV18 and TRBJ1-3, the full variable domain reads NAGVMQNPRHLVRRRGQEARLRCSPMKGHSHVYWYRQLPEEGLKFMVYLQKENIIDESGMPKERFSAEFPKEGPSILRIQQVVRGDSAAYFCASSLGQPDSGNTIYFGEGSWLTVV.

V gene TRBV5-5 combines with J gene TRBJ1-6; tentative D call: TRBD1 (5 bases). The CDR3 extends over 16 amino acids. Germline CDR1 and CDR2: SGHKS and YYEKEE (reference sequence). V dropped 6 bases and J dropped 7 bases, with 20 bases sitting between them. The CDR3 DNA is TGTGCCAGCACTTCTTTGGCGGGGGTGCGGAATTCACCCCTCCACTTT. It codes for CASTSLAGVRNSPLHF.

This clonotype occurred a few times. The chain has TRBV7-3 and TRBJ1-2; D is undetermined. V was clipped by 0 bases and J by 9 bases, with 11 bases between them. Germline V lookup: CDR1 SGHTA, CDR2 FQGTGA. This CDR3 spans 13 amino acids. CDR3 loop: CASSLTTSGSYTF. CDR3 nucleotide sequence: TGTGCCAGCAGCTTAACGACTAGCGGGAGCTACACCTTC.

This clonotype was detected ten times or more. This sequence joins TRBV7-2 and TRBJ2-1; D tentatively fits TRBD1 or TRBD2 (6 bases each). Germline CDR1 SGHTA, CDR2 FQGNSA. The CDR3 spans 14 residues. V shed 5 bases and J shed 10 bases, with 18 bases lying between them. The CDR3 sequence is CASSGLRGRGEQFF. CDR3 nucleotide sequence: TGTGCCAGCAGCGGCTTACGGGGGCGAGGAGAGCAGTTCTTC.

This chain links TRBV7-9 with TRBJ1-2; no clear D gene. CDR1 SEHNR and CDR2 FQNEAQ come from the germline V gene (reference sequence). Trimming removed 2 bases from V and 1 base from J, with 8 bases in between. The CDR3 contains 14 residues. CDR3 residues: CASSLQEINYGYTF. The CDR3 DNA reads TGTGCCAGCAGCTTACAGGAAATTAACTATGGCTACACCTTC.

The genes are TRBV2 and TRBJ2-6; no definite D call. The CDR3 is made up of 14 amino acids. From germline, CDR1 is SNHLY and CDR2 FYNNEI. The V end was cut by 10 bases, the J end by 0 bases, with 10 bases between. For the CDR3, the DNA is TGTGCCACCACAGCCTTCTCTGGGGCCAACGTCCTGACTTTC. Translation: CATTAFSGANVLTF.

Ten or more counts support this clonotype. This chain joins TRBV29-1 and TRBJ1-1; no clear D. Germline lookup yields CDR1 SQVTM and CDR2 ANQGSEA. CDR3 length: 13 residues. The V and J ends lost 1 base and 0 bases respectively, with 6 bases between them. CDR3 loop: CSVEGNLNTEAFF. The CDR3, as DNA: TGCAGCGTTGAAGGCAACTTGAACACTGAAGCTTTCTTT.

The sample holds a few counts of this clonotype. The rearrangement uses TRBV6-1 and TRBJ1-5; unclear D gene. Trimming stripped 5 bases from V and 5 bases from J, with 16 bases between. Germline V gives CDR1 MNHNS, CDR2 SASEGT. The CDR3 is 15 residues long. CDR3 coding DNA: TGTGCCAGCAGTCCCCGGAGGGTCCCCGATCAGCCCCAGCATTTT. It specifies CASSPRRVPDQPQHF.

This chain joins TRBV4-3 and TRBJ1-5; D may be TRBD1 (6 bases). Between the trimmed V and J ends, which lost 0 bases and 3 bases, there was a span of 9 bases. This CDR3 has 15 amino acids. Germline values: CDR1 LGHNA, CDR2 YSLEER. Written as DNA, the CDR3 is TGCGCCAGCAGCCAAGATGGGACAAACAATCAGCCCCAGCATTTT. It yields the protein CASSQDGTNNQPQHF.

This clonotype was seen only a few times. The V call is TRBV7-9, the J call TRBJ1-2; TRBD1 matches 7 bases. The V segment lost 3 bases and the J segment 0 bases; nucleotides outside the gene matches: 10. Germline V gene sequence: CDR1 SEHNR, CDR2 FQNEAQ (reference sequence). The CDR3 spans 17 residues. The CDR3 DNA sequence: TGTGCCAGCAGCTTGACCCAGAACAGGGGAACTAACTATGGCTACACCTTC. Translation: CASSLTQNRGTNYGYTF.

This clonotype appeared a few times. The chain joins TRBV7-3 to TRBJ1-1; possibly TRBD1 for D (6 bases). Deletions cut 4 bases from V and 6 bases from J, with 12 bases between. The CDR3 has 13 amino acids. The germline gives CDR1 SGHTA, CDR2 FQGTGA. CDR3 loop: CASSWGGASEAFF. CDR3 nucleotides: TGTGCCAGCAGCTGGGGGGGGGCCTCTGAAGCTTTCTTT.

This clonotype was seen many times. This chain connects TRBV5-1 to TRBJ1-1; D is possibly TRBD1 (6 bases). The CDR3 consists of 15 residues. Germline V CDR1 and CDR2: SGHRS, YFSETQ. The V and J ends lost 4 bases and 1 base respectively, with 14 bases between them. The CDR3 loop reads CASSTGAGENTEAFF. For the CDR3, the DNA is TGCGCCAGCAGCACGGGGGCAGGGGAGAACACTGAAGCTTTCTTT.

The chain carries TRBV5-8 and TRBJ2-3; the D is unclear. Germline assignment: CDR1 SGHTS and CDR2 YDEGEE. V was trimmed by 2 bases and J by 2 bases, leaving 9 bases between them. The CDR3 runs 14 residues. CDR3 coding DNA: TGTGCCAGCAGCTTAATGCCTGACACAGATACGCAGTATTTT. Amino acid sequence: CASSLMPDTDTQYF.

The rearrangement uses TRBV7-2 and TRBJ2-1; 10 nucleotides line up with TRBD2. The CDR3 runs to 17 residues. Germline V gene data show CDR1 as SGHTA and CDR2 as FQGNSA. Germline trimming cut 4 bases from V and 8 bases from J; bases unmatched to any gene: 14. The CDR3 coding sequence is TGTGCCAGCAGCTACCCCCTTACTAGCGGGGCTTTCGATGAGCAGTTCTTC. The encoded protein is CASSYPLTSGAFDEQFF.

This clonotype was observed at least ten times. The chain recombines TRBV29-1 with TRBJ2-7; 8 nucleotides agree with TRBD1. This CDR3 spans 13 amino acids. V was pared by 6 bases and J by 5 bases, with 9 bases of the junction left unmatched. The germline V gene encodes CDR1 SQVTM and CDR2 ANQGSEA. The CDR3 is CSVEQGARNEQYF. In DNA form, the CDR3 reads TGCAGCGTCGAGCAGGGGGCGCGGAACGAGCAGTACTTC.

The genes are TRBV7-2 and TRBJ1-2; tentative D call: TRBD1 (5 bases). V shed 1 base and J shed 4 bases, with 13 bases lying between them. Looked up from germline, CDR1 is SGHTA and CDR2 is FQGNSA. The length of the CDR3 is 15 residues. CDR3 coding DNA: TGTGCCAGCAGCTTAGAGTCCGGCAGGGCCTATGGCTACACCTTC. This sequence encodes CASSLESGRAYGYTF.

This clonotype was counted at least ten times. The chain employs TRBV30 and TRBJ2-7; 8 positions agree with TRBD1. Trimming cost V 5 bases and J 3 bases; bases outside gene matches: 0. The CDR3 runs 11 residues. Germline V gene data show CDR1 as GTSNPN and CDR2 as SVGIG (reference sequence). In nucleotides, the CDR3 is TGTGCCTGGGGGACAGGCTACGAGCAGTACTTC. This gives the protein CAWGTGYEQYF.

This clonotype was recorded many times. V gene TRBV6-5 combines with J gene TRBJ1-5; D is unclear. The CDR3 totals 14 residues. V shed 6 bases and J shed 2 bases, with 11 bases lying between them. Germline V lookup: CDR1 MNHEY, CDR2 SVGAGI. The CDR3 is CASSRAVGNQPQHF. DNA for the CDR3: TGTGCCAGCAGCCGAGCGGTGGGCAATCAGCCCCAGCATTTT.